The 9 T cell receptor beta chains listed next were all sequenced from one sample in a study of T cells in localized non-small cell lung cancer. The data were produced by immunoSEQ multiplex PCR, yet TCRdb's version contains in-frame clones alone and is incomplete. Among tens of thousands of clones, around 84% were seen once, and the ten largest hold less than 9.5%. Sequenced material: peripheral blood, taken before any cancer treatment. The receptors were gathered from a female donor over 55 with stage I lung adenocarcinoma.

The chain uses TRBV28 and TRBJ2-2; 15 nucleotides align to TRBD2. The CDR3 totals 19 residues. Germline-derived CDR1 and CDR2 are MDHEN and SYDVKM. V was clipped by 6 bases and J by 5 bases; unmatched bases: 13. The CDR3 DNA reads TGTGCCAGCAGGGGGACCAGGACTAGCGGGAGGGCCCGGACCGGGGAGCTGTTTTTT. This encodes CASRGTRTSGRARTGELFF. The full variable domain, its missing parts supplied by reference TRBV28 and TRBJ2-2, is DVKVTQSSRYLVKRTGEKVFLECVQDMDHENMFWYRQDPGLGLRLIYFSYDVKMKEKGDIPEGYSVSREKKERFSLILESASTNQTSMYLCASRGTRTSGRARTGELFFGEGSRLTVL.

This sequence joins TRBV4-3 and TRBJ2-2; D remains unclear. The CDR3 has 14 residues. V was shortened by 3 bases and J by 3 bases, with 8 bases between the two germline ends. Germline CDR1 is LGHNA and CDR2 is YSLEER. CDR3 amino acids: CASSQGWDTGELFF. In nucleotides, the CDR3 is TGCGCCAGCAGCCAGGGGTGGGACACCGGGGAGCTGTTTTTT.

The V gene is TRBV28, the J gene TRBJ1-2; no reliable D call. Germline V gene data show CDR1 as MDHEN and CDR2 as SYDVKM. Deletions cut 6 bases from V and 3 bases from J, with 8 bases between. This CDR3 is 12 amino acids long. CDR3 bases: TGTGCCAGCAGGGGAAGGGACTATGGCTACACCTTC. Translation gives CASRGRDYGYTF.

This clone has just a few counts. V usage is TRBV5-1 and J usage is TRBJ2-1; D is perhaps TRBD1 (6 bases). Germline V gene sequence: CDR1 SGHRS, CDR2 YFSETQ. The CDR3 is 14 amino acids. The V and J ends lost 6 bases and 8 bases respectively, with 18 bases between them. The CDR3 reads CASTRKGERDEQFF. CDR3 bases: TGCGCCAGCACACGAAAGGGGGAGAGGGATGAGCAGTTCTTC. Looking up the rest from reference TRBV5-1 and TRBJ2-1 gives the full variable domain: KAGVTQTPRYLIKTRGQQVTLSCSPISGHRSVSWYQQTPGQGLQFLFEYFSETQRNKGNFPGRFSGRQFSNSRSEMNVSTLELGDSALYLCASTRKGERDEQFFGPGTRLTVL.

The CDR3 DNA is TGTGCCAGCACCCCCGAGAAGGGTCGGCCACCCCTCCACTTT. Amino acid sequence: CASTPEKGRPPLHF. This chain joins TRBV6-5 and TRBJ1-6; D is undetermined. Trimming left V 7 bases short and J 11 bases short, with 18 bases between. The CDR3 contains 14 residues. Germline lookup yields CDR1 MNHEY and CDR2 SVGAGI.

The chain combines TRBV5-1 with TRBJ2-7; D might be TRBD1 or TRBD2, each matching 6 bases. V gave up 0 bases and J gave up 3 bases, with 13 bases separating them. Germline-derived CDR1 and CDR2 are SGHRS and YFSETQ. The CDR3 runs 15 residues. The CDR3 region has the DNA TGCGCCAGCAGCTTGGCGGGGGACATCTTCTACGAGCAGTACTTC. This encodes CASSLAGDIFYEQYF.

This chain's CDR3 is CASSLGTGAFMNTEAFF. The CDR3 DNA follows: TGTGCCAGCAGCTTGGGGACAGGGGCATTCATGAACACTGAAGCTTTCTTT. This chain links TRBV7-2 with TRBJ1-1, with 10 bases that match TRBD1. The CDR3 loop spans 17 amino acids. Germline lookup yields CDR1 SGHTA and CDR2 FQGNSA. The V gene end was trimmed by 3 bases and the J gene end by 0 bases; junction bases not matched to a gene: 7.

In nucleotides, the CDR3 is TGTGCCAGCAGCTCCCATTATGTCCAGGGGTCCTACGAGCAGTACTTC. This sequence encodes CASSSHYVQGSYEQYF. V and J are TRBV7-3 and TRBJ2-7, with D perhaps matching TRBD1 (6 bases). Trimming took 4 bases from V and 1 from J, leaving 17 bases between them. The germline gives CDR1 SGHTA, CDR2 FQGTGA. The CDR3 contains 16 residues.

The genes are TRBV30 and TRBJ1-2, with D uncertain. Looked up from germline, CDR1 is GTSNPN and CDR2 is SVGIG (reference sequence). The CDR3 length is 13 residues. Trimming stripped 0 bases from V and 5 bases from J, with 10 bases between. The CDR3 nucleotides read TGTGCCTGGAGTGTATTAGACGGATATGGCTACACCTTC. Translation: CAWSVLDGYGYTF. The full variable domain, rest sourced from reference TRBV30 and TRBJ1-2, is SQTIHQWPATLVQPVGSPLSLECTVEGTSNPNLYWYRQAAGRGLQLLFYSVGIGQISSEVPQNLSASRPQDRQFILSSKKLLLSDSGFYLCAWSVLDGYGYTFGSGTRLTVV.